This is a list of T cell receptor beta chains from one sample in a study of cytomegalovirus exposure and HLA in healthy donors. The table came from immunoSEQ multiplex PCR; TCRdb's copy has only in-frame clones and leaves some out. The sample consists of over 200,000 clones, 82% of them appearing once. The sequencing input was PBMCs. The receptors stem from a man aged 40-55 years in good health and CMV-seropositive. Both conserved end residues are part of each CDR3. The D gene is left open where the match is weak. Clone sizes are given selectively: once, few, many, or a class where the clone is expanded.

TRBV5-1	.	TRBJ1-3	few	TGCGCCAGCAGCTTGGGCCTAGCGGAAACCATATATTTT	CASSLGLAETIYF
TRBV5-1	.	TRBJ2-2	.	TGCGCCAGCAGCGGCAGTGTAGGAGTATTGAACACCGGGGAGCTGTTTTTT	CASSGSVGVLNTGELFF
TRBV19	.	TRBJ1-1	once	TGTGCCAGTAGTATGACGGCGGGACCGAACACTGAAGCTTTCTTT	CASSMTAGPNTEAFF
TRBV2	.	TRBJ1-1	.	TGTGCCAGCACGAGGGCTGCGGGGACTGAAGCTTTCTTT	CASTRAAGTEAFF
TRBV30	TRBD1	TRBJ2-3	.	TGTGCCGGTAGAGGGGGCCGCACAGATACGCAGTATTTT	CAGRGGRTDTQYF
TRBV6-1	.	TRBJ1-1	.	TGTGCCAGCAGTGAAGTTGGCAGGTTGAACACTGAAGCTTTCTTT	CASSEVGRLNTEAFF
TRBV11-3	TRBD2	TRBJ2-1	.	TGTGCCAGCAGCTTAGAGACTAGCGGGAGGGCCTATGAGCAGTTCTTC	CASSLETSGRAYEQFF
TRBV9	TRBD2	TRBJ2-3	.	TGTGCCAGCAGCCCCGGGACTAGCCCTAGCACAGATACGCAGTATTTT	CASSPGTSPSTDTQYF
TRBV7-3	TRBD2	TRBJ2-1	.	TGTGCCAGCAGTTCTAGCGGGAGTACTCAGTTCTTC	CASSSSGSTQFF
TRBV6-5	.	TRBJ1-2	.	TGTGCCAGCAGTTACCCCGACAGCTATGGCTACACCTTC	CASSYPDSYGYTF
TRBV7-9	.	TRBJ1-1	.	TGTGCCAGCAGCCCGGACACTGAAGCTTTCTTT	CASSPDTEAFF
TRBV6-5	.	TRBJ1-1	.	TGTGCCAGCAGTTACTCGACAACCTCAGACACTGAAGCTTTCTTT	CASSYSTTSDTEAFF
TRBV6-5	TRBD1	TRBJ2-3	.	TGTGCCAGCAGCGACAGGGGCACAGATACGCAGTATTTT	CASSDRGTDTQYF
TRBV9	.	TRBJ1-2	.	TGTGCCAGCAGCGTAGCATCGGGGGGGGGTGCCTATGGCTACACCTTC	CASSVASGGGAYGYTF
TRBV19	TRBD1	TRBJ1-5	.	TGTGCCAGTAGTATGACAGGGAATAGCAATCAGCCCCAGCATTTT	CASSMTGNSNQPQHF
TRBV10-1	.	TRBJ1-5	once	TGCGCCAGCAGTGAGGCAGGGAACTCTCAGCCCCAGCATTTT	CASSEAGNSQPQHF
TRBV4-1	TRBD1	TRBJ2-7	.	TGCGCCAGCAGCCATCCTATGGGTGGGACAGGGTTTGACGAGCAGTACTTC	CASSHPMGGTGFDEQYF
TRBV6-4	TRBD2	TRBJ2-2	.	TGTGCCAGCAGTGACTCGCTAGCGGGAAGCACCGGGGAGCTGTTTTTT	CASSDSLAGSTGELFF
TRBV4-1	TRBD2	TRBJ2-3	.	TGCGCCAGCAGCACATTAGCGGGCGGGCCAGATACGCAGTATTTT	CASSTLAGGPDTQYF
TRBV6-1	.	TRBJ2-3	.	TGTGCCAGCAGTGAATTTACAGGCAGAGATACGCAATATTTT	CASSEFTGRDTQYF
TRBV19	.	TRBJ1-1	few	TGTGCCAGTACGGACAGTCTAATGAACACTGAAGCTTTCTTT	CASTDSLMNTEAFF
TRBV11-1	TRBD2	TRBJ2-1	once	TGTGCCAGCAGCCCCGAAGCTAGCGGGAGTGGGGGCAATGAGCAGTTCTTC	CASSPEASGSGGNEQFF
TRBV15	TRBD1	TRBJ2-7	.	TGTGCCACCAGCAGAGGTGCAGGGGGCTACGAGCAGTACTTC	CATSRGAGGYEQYF
TRBV5-1	TRBD2	TRBJ2-2	.	TGCGCCAGCAGCTTGGTACCGGGAGGGGTCACCGGGGAGCTGTTTTTT	CASSLVPGGVTGELFF
TRBV2	.	TRBJ2-2	.	TGTGCCAGCACCGGTCTGGGGGCGTCGGATACCGGGGAGCTGTTTTTT	CASTGLGASDTGELFF
TRBV9	TRBD2	TRBJ2-2	.	TGTGCCAGCAGCGCTCCTAGCGGGAGTGGGACCGGGGAGCTGTTTTTT	CASSAPSGSGTGELFF
TRBV6-4	.	TRBJ1-5	.	TGTGCCAGCAGTGATTCAGGAGGTGCCCAGCATTTT	CASSDSGGAQHF
TRBV27	.	TRBJ1-1	.	TGTGCCAGCAGTTTATCCGAGACAGGCGGCACTGAAGCTTTCTTT	CASSLSETGGTEAFF
TRBV11-3	.	TRBJ1-1	.	TGTGCCAGCAGCTTAGGACAGAACACTGAAGCTTTCTTT	CASSLGQNTEAFF
TRBV5-1	TRBD2	TRBJ2-3	.	TGCGCCAGCAGCTTGGATCTAGCGGGAAGCGTAAATACGCAGTATTTT	CASSLDLAGSVNTQYF
TRBV28	TRBD2	TRBJ2-7	.	TGTGCCAGCAGTTTAGGGACTAGCAGGTACGAGCAGTACTTC	CASSLGTSRYEQYF
TRBV28	.	TRBJ2-1	once	TGTGCCAGCAGTTTATCCCTAGTAAGGAACAATGAGCAGTTCTTC	CASSLSLVRNNEQFF
TRBV2	TRBD2	TRBJ2-3	.	TGTGCCAGCAGGGGACTAGCGGGAGGGGTTAGCACAGATACGCAGTATTTT	CASRGLAGGVSTDTQYF
TRBV10-2	TRBD2	TRBJ2-1	.	TGCGCCAGCAGTGGACTAGCGGCCCTAAATGAGCAGTTCTTC	CASSGLAALNEQFF
TRBV2	TRBD2	TRBJ2-2	.	TGTGCCGGAAAGTCAATAGCGGGAGCGGGCGGGGAGCTGTTTTTT	CAGKSIAGAGGELFF
TRBV30	.	TRBJ1-2	.	TGTGCCTGGAACAGGGTCTATGGCTACACCTTC	CAWNRVYGYTF
TRBV27	.	TRBJ1-1	.	TGTGCCAGCAGTTTATTGGGCCGGGGAACTGAAGCTTTCTTT	CASSLLGRGTEAFF
TRBV10-2	.	TRBJ1-3	.	TGCGCCAGCAGTGATACTGGAAACACCATATATTTT	CASSDTGNTIYF
TRBV2	.	TRBJ1-1	few	TGTGCCAGCAATTACAGGGCCCTGAACACTGAAGCTTTCTTT	CASNYRALNTEAFF
TRBV6-1	TRBD1	TRBJ1-4	few	TGTGCCATCGGACAGGGCCCTAATGAAAAACTGTTTTTT	CAIGQGPNEKLFF
TRBV7-9	.	TRBJ1-5	.	TGTGCCAGCAGCTCGCAGGTAAATCAGCCCCAGCATTTT	CASSSQVNQPQHF
TRBV14	TRBD1	TRBJ1-2	once	TGTGCCAGCAGCTACAGGGGCTATGGCTACACCTTC	CASSYRGYGYTF
TRBV6-5	TRBD2	TRBJ2-7	.	TGTGCCAGCAGTCTAGCGGGAGAGGGCTACGAGCAGTACTTC	CASSLAGEGYEQYF
TRBV5-1	TRBD1	TRBJ1-1	.	TGCGCCAGCAGCCCTGACAGGGAGAGATTGAACACTGAAGCTTTCTTT	CASSPDRERLNTEAFF
TRBV10-1	TRBD2	TRBJ2-1	.	TGCGCCAGCAGTGATGGCGGGGGGTCCTACAATGAGCAGTTCTTC	CASSDGGGSYNEQFF